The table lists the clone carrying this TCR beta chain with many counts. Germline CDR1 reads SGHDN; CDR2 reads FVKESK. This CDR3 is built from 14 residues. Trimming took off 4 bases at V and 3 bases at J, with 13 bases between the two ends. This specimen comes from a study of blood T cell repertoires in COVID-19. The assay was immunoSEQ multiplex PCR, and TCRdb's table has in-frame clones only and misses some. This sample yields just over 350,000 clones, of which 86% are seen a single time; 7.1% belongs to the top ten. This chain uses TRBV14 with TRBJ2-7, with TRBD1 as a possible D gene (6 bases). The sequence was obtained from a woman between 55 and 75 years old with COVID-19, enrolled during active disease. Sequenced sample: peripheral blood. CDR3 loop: CASSRPGTFYEQYF. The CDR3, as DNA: TGTGCCAGCAGCCGACCCGGGACATTCTACGAGCAGTACTTC.